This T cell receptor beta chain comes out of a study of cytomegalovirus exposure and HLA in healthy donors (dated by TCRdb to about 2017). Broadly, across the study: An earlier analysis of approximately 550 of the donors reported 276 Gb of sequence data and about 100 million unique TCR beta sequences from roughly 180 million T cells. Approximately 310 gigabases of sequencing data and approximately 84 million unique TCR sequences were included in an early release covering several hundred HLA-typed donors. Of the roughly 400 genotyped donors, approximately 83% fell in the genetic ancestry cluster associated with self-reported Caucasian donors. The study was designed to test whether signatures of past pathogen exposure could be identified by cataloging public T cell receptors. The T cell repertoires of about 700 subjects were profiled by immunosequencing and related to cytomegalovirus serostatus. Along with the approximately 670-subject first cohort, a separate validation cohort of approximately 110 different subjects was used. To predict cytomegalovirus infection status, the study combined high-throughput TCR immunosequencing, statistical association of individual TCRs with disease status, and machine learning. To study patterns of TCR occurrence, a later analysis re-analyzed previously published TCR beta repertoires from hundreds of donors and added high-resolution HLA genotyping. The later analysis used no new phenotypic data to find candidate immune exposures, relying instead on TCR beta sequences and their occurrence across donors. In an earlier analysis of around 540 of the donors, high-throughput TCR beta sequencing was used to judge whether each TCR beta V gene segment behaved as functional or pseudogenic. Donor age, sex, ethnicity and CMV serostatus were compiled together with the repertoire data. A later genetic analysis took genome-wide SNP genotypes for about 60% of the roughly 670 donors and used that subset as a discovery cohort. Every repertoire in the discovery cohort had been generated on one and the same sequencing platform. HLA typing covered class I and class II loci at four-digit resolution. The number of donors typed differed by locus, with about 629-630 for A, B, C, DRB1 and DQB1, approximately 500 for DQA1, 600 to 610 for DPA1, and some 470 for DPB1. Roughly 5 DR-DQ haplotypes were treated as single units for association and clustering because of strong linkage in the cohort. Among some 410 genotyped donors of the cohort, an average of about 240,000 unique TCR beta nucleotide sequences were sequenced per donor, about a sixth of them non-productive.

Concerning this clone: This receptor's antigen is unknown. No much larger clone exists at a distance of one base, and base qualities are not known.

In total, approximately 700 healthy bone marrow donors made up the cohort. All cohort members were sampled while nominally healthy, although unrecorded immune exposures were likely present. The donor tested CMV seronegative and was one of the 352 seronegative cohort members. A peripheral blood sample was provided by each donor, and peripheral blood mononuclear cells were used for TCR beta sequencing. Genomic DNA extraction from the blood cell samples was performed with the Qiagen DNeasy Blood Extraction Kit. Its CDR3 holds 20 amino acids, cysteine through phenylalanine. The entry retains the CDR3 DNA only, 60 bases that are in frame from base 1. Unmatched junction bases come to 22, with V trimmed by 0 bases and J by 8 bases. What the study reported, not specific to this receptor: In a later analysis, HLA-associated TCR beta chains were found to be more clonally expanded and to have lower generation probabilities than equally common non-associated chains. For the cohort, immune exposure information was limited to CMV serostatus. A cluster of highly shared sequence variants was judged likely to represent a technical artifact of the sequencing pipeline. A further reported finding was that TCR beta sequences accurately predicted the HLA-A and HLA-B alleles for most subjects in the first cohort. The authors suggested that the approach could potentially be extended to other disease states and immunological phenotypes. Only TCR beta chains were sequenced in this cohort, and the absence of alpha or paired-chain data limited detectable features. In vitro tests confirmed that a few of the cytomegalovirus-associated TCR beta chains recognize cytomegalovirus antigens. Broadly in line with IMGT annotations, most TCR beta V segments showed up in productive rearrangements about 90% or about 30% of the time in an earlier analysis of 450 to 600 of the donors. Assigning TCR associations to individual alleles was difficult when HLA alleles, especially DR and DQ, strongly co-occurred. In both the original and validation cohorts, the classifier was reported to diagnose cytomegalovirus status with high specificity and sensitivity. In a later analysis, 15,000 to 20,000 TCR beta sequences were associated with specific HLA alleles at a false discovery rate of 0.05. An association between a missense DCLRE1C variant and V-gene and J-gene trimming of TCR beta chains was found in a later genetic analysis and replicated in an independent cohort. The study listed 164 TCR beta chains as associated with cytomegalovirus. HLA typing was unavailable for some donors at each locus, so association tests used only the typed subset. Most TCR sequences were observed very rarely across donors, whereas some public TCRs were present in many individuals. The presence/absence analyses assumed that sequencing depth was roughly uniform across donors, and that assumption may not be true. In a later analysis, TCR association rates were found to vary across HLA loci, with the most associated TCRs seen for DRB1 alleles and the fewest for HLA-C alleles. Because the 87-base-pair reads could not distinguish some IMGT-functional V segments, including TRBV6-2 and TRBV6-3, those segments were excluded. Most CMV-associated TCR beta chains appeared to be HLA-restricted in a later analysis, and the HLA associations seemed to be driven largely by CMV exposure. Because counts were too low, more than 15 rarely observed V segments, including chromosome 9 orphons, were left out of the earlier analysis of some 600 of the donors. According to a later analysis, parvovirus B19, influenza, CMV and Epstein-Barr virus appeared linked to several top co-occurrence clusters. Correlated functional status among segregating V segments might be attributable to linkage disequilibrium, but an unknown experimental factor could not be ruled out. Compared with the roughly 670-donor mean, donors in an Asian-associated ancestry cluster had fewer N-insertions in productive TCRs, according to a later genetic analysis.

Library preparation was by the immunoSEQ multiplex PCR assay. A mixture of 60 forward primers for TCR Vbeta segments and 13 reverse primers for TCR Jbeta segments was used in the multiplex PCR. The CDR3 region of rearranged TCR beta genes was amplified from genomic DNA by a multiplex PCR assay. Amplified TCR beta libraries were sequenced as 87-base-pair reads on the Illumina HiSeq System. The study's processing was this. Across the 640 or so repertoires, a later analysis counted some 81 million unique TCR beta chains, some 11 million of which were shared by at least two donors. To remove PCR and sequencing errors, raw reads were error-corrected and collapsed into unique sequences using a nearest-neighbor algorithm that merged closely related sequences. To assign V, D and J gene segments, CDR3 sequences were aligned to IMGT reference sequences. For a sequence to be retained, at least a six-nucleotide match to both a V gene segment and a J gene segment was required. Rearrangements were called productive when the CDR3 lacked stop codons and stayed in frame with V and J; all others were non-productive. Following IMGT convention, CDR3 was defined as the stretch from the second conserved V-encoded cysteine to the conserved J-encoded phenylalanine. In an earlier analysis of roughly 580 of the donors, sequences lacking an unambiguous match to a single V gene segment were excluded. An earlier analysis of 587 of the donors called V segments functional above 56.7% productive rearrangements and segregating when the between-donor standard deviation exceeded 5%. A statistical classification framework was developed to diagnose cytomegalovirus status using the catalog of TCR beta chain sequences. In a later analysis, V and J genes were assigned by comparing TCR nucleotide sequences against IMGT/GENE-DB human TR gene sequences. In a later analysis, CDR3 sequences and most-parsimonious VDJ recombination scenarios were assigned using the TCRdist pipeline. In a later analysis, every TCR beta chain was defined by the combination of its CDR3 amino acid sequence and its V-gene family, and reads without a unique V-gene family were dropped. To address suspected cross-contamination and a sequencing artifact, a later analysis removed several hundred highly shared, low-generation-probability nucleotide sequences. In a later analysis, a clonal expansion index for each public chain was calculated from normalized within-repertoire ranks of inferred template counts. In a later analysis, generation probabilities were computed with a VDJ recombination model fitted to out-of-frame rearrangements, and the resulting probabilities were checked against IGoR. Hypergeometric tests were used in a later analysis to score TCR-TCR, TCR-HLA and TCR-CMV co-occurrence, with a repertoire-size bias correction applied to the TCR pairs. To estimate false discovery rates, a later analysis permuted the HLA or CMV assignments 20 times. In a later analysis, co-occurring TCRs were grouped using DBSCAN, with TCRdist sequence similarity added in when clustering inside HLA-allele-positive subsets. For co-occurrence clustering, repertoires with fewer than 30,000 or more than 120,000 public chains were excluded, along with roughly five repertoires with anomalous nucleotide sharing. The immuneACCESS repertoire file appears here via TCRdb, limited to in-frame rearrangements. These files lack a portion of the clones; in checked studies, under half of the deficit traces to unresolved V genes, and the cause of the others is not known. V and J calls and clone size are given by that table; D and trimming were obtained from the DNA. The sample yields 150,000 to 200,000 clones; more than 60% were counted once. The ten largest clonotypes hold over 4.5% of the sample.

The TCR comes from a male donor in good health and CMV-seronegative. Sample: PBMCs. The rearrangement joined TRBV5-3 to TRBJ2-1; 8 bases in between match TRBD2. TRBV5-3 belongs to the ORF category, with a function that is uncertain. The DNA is TGTGCCAGAAGCTTGGCCCGACGGCTTCGCTTTGGGAGCGGGAGTTATGAGCAGTTCTTC. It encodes CARSLARRLRFGSGSYEQFF.